This T cell receptor (beta chain) comes out of a study of T-cell memory formation after mild COVID-19. Study-wide points: A second wave expanding day 15 to 37 was CD4+-biased; contracting clones were balanced. Memory sampled before infection contained some responding clones, suggesting cross-reactive memory joined. Those CD4+ clones that contracted were mainly in CM and EM (CD8+ ones in EMRA).

This clonotype was found a few times. Its specificity is not known. The ends lost 2 bases at V and 4 bases at J; junction bases unmatched: 6. Germline-derived CDR1 and CDR2 are SGDLS and YYNGEE. The CDR3 sequence is 14 residues long. Barcoded TCR alpha and TCR beta cDNA libraries with UMIs came from 5'RACE using constant-segment primers. TCRdb passed the 5' RACE reads through MiXCR, listing each CDR3 protein once. The data hold about 360,000 distinct CDR3 sequences, with under 15% observed a single time. Sequenced material: PBMCs or a T cell subset sorted from them (not recorded which). The J gene is TRBJ2-7, the V gene TRBV9, with 7 positions matching TRBD2. The sequence was obtained from a man aged 18 to 29 who had mild COVID-19 (a few samples of this study predate the infection). Cell type and time point are not known. The CDR3 sequence is CASSVTSSGYEQYF. CDR3 DNA sequence: TGTGCCAGCAGCGTGACTAGCTCAGGGTACGAGCAGTACTTC.